These 32 T cell receptor beta chains originate from one sample sequenced in a study of blood T cell repertoires in COVID-19. Method: immunoSEQ multiplex PCR; TCRdb's copy keeps in-frame clones and lacks some. Here the sample spans some 80,000 clones, 78% being singletons. The sample consisted of peripheral blood. The receptors derive from a human donor in a cohort sampled during active COVID-19.

CDR3 protein: CASSGTGSNTGELFF. The CDR3 bases are TGTGCCAGCAGTGGGACGGGATCGAACACCGGGGAGCTGTTTTTT. This chain connects TRBV25-1 to TRBJ2-2; a weak D match, TRBD2 (5 bases). This CDR3 contains 15 residues. Germline CDR1 MGHDK, CDR2 SYGVNS. V dropped 4 bases and J dropped 0 bases, with 9 bases sitting between them. Together with reference TRBV25-1 and TRBJ2-2, the CDR3 gives the full variable domain: EADIYQTPRYLVIGTGKKITLECSQTMGHDKMYWYQQDPGMELHLIHYSYGVNSTEKGDLSSESTVSRIRTEHFPLTLESARPSHTSQYLCASSGTGSNTGELFFGEGSRLTVL.

The J gene is TRBJ1-2, the V gene TRBV6-6; D is possibly TRBD1 (5 bases). The CDR3 is 14 amino acids. CDR1 MNHNY and CDR2 SVGAGI come from the germline V gene (reference sequence). V was cut by 4 bases and J by 7 bases, with 16 bases left in between. CDR3 nucleotide sequence: TGTGCCAGCAGTTCATCCAGGGAGGAGGCTGGCTACACCTTC. Protein sequence: CASSSSREEAGYTF.

This chain uses TRBV2 with TRBJ2-3, with 8 bases that match TRBD2. Germline assignment: CDR1 SNHLY and CDR2 FYNNEI. The junction had 2 bases not matched to a gene; V was cut back by 4 bases and J by 2 bases. CDR3 length: 14 amino acids. The chain's CDR3 is CASSASGYTDTQYF. The CDR3 coding sequence is TGTGCCAGCAGTGCTAGCGGGTACACAGATACGCAGTATTTT. The full variable domain, in which reference TRBV2 and TRBJ2-3 provide the parts outside the CDR3, is EPEVTQTPSHQVTQMGQEVILRCVPISNHLYFYWYRQILGQKVEFLVSFYNNEISEKSEIFDDQFSVERPDGSNFTLKIRSTKLEDSAMYFCASSASGYTDTQYFGPGTRLTVL.

This chain joins TRBV19 and TRBJ1-3; D call uncertain. CDR3 size: 14 residues. Trimming cost V 1 base and J 0 bases, with 4 bases left between them. CDR1 LNHDA and CDR2 SQIVND come from the germline V gene (reference sequence). This CDR3 reads CASSIGSSGNTIYF. The DNA for the CDR3 is TGTGCCAGTAGTATAGGGAGCTCTGGAAACACCATATATTTT.

The J gene is TRBJ2-3, the V gene TRBV7-8, with 9 bases aligning to TRBD1. CDR1 SGHVS and CDR2 FQNEAQ come from the germline V gene. Germline trimming cut 8 bases from V and 2 bases from J; bases unmatched to any gene: 8. The CDR3 is 15 residues long. CDR3 coding DNA: TGTGCCAGCCTTAAGGGACAGGGACTCACAGATACGCAGTATTTT. Protein: CASLKGQGLTDTQYF.

This clone was recorded a few times. The rearrangement links TRBV9 to TRBJ2-2; 7 bases are shared with TRBD2. J was trimmed by 4 bases and V by 0 bases; bases with no gene match: 3. Germline assignment: CDR1 SGDLS and CDR2 YYNGEE. This CDR3 has 15 residues. The CDR3 here is CASSVGLAGTGELFF. CDR3 coding DNA: TGTGCCAGCAGCGTAGGACTAGCCGGCACCGGGGAGCTGTTTTTT.

The chain is built from TRBV28 and TRBJ1-3, with D perhaps TRBD1 (5 bases). CDR3 length equals 16 residues. The V end lost 6 bases, the J end lost 4 bases, and 19 bases lay between the germline ends. Germline CDR1 is MDHEN and CDR2 is SYDVKM. CDR3 amino acids: CASSAFRVSEGNTIYF. In nucleotides, the CDR3 is TGTGCCAGCAGCGCTTTCAGGGTTTCAGAGGGAAACACCATATATTTT.

This rearrangement joins TRBV10-2 to TRBJ2-1; 7 bases are a match to TRBD1. Looked up from germline, CDR1 is WSHSY and CDR2 is SAAADI. CDR3 length: 16 residues. V lost 8 bases and J lost 0; bases outside the gene matches: 10. CDR3 sequence reads: CASDPSRDSSYNEQFF. The CDR3 DNA reads TGCGCCAGCGACCCCAGCCGGGACAGCTCCTACAATGAGCAGTTCTTC.

The CDR3 sequence: CAISELSGDTDTQYF. The CDR3 region has the DNA TGTGCCATCAGTGAGCTTAGCGGGGACACAGATACGCAGTATTTT. The chain has TRBV10-3 and TRBJ2-3; TRBD2 matches at 8 bases. Germline CDR1 ENHRY, CDR2 SYGVKD. CDR3 length: 15 amino acids. V shed 2 bases, J shed 2 bases, and the junction held 3 bases outside the gene matches.

The J gene is TRBJ1-2, the V gene TRBV28; D gene unclear. Trimming pared 3 bases from V and 4 bases from J, leaving 6 bases between. The CDR3 has 12 amino acids. Germline V gene data show CDR1 as MDHEN and CDR2 as SYDVKM. CDR3 in DNA: TGTGCCAGCAGTTTGGAGGGCTATGGCTACACCTTC. Translation: CASSLEGYGYTF.

This clone showed up just a few times. The chain has TRBV24-1 and TRBJ2-2; D is possibly TRBD2 (6 bases). Germline V gene sequence: CDR1 KGHDR, CDR2 SFDVKD. The CDR3 spans 15 residues. The V end lost 1 base, the J end lost 7 bases, and 12 bases lay between the germline ends. The CDR3 here is CATSDFWRGRGELFF. In DNA form, the CDR3 reads TGTGCCACCAGTGATTTCTGGAGGGGTCGCGGGGAGCTGTTTTTT.

This clone was seen only a few times. The V gene is TRBV9, the J gene TRBJ2-1; 10 bases fit TRBD2. Germline trimming cut 0 bases from V and 6 bases from J; bases unmatched to any gene: 3. The CDR3 contains 15 residues. CDR1 and CDR2 (germline): SGDLS, YYNGEE. CDR3 bases: TGTGCCAGCAGCGTAGTTAGCGGGAGGTTCAATGAGCAGTTCTTC. Amino acid sequence: CASSVVSGRFNEQFF.

V and J are TRBV20-1 and TRBJ2-1; TRBD2 agrees at 10 bases. V lost 3 bases to trimming and J lost 4 bases; unmatched junction nucleotides: 6. In germline, CDR1 is DFQATT, CDR2 SNEGSKA (reference sequence). The CDR3 has 15 amino acids. DNA of the CDR3: TGCAGTGCTAGTTTGGCTAGCGGGGGATACAATGAGCAGTTCTTC. Amino acid sequence: CSASLASGGYNEQFF.

The chain carries TRBV18 and TRBJ1-3; tentatively, D is TRBD1 (5 bases). Trimming shortened V by 3 bases and J by 0 bases, and 9 bases separated the two germline ends. The germline V gene has CDR1 KGHSH and CDR2 LQKENI. CDR3 size: 15 residues. The CDR3 reads CASSPGQTSGNTIYF. The CDR3 coding sequence is TGTGCCAGCTCACCCGGACAAACCTCTGGAAACACCATATATTTT. The full variable domain, in which reference TRBV18 and TRBJ1-3 provide the parts outside the CDR3, is NAGVMQNPRHLVRRRGQEARLRCSPMKGHSHVYWYRQLPEEGLKFMVYLQKENIIDESGMPKERFSAEFPKEGPSILRIQQVVRGDSAAYFCASSPGQTSGNTIYFGEGSWLTVV.

The gene calls are TRBV4-1 and TRBJ2-3; no definite D call. This CDR3 comprises 13 residues. Between the trimmed V and J ends, which lost 4 bases and 2 bases, there was a span of 7 bases. CDR1 is MGHRA and CDR2 is YSYEKL in the germline V gene. The CDR3 DNA reads TGCGCCAGCAGCCTGTGGCTCACAGATACGCAGTATTTT. Translating it yields CASSLWLTDTQYF.

This rearrangement joins TRBV7-9 to TRBJ2-2, with 9 bases lining up with TRBD1. With V trimmed by 5 bases and J by 7 bases, 5 bases remained unmatched. Germline V gene sequence: CDR1 SEHNR, CDR2 FQNEAQ (reference sequence). There are 14 residues in the CDR3. CDR3 residues: CASSPGQGSGELFF. CDR3 nucleotides: TGTGCCAGCAGCCCGGGACAGGGAAGCGGGGAGCTGTTTTTT.

This chain links TRBV27 with TRBJ1-6; D not certain. The V gene's germline CDR1 is MNHEY and CDR2 SMNVEV (reference sequence). The CDR3 length is 14 residues. V was pared by 2 bases and J by 7 bases, with 9 bases between. The DNA of the CDR3 is TGTGCCAGCAGTTTAAGTCGGAGCAATTCACCCCTCCACTTT. Encoded protein: CASSLSRSNSPLHF.

In DNA, the CDR3 is TGTGCCAGCAGGTCGCTTCAGGGGGCCAGCTCCTACAATGAGCAGTTCTTC. Protein: CASRSLQGASSYNEQFF. The J gene is TRBJ2-1, the V gene TRBV28; 8 bases line up with TRBD1. CDR3 length: 17 residues. The germline CDR1 and CDR2 sequences are MDHEN and SYDVKM. Trimming cost V 6 bases and J 0 bases; bases outside gene matches: 10.

The chain combines TRBV5-5 with TRBJ1-3; TRBD1 matches 7 bases. The CDR3 totals 17 residues. V gave up 1 base and J gave up 0 bases; unmatched junction bases: 7. Looked up from germline, CDR1 is SGHKS and CDR2 is YYEKEE (reference sequence). For the CDR3, the DNA is TGTGCCAGCAGCTTGTCAGTCAGGGGGGACTCTGGAAACACCATATATTTT. Translation gives CASSLSVRGDSGNTIYF.

This chain connects TRBV4-2 to TRBJ2-5; possibly TRBD2 for D (5 bases). The CDR3 spans 18 residues. CDR1 and CDR2 (germline): LGHNA, YNFKEQ. V was shortened by 0 bases and J by 7 bases, with 24 bases between the two germline ends. The CDR3 nucleotides are TGTGCCAGCAGCCAAGAAGGGAGTGAAGTGACCGCCGTCGCGACCCAGTACTTC. Encoded protein: CASSQEGSEVTAVATQYF.

The rearrangement uses TRBV25-1 and TRBJ1-2; no definite D call. From germline, CDR1 is MGHDK and CDR2 SYGVNS. The CDR3 is 13 amino acids. V was pared by 6 bases and J by 1 base, with 9 bases between. The CDR3 bases are TGTGCCAGCAGCTACCGCAATAACTATGGCTACACCTTC. This encodes CASSYRNNYGYTF.

This chain joins TRBV2 and TRBJ1-2; TRBD1 might be the D (5 bases). V gave up 11 bases and J gave up 4 bases, with 17 bases separating them. The CDR3 covers 13 residues. Germline V gene lookup returns CDR1 SNHLY and CDR2 FYNNEI. The CDR3 loop reads CASTVGGPYGYTF. Written as DNA, the CDR3 is TGTGCCTCCACTGTGGGGGGTCCCTATGGCTACACCTTC. Complete variable domain (other parts from reference TRBV2 and TRBJ1-2): EPEVTQTPSHQVTQMGQEVILRCVPISNHLYFYWYRQILGQKVEFLVSFYNNEISEKSEIFDDQFSVERPDGSNFTLKIRSTKLEDSAMYFCASTVGGPYGYTFGSGTRLTVV.

The rearrangement joins TRBV6-1 to TRBJ2-3; weak D call: TRBD2 (5 bases). V was clipped by 0 bases and J by 4 bases, with 14 bases between them. The CDR3 runs to 16 residues. The germline V gene encodes CDR1 MNHNS and CDR2 SASEGT. The DNA of the CDR3 is TGTGCCAGCAGTGAAGCTGATTTCTACGGGGCAGATACGCAGTATTTT. Translating gives CASSEADFYGADTQYF.

The rearrangement uses TRBV6-5 and TRBJ2-1; TRBD2 matches 7 bases. Trimming at V came to 4 bases and at J to 7 bases, leaving 13 bases not matched to a gene. This CDR3 contains 16 residues. From germline, CDR1 is MNHEY and CDR2 SVGAGI. This CDR3 is CASSLGSGIGRNEQFF. DNA of the CDR3: TGTGCCAGCAGTTTGGGGAGCGGGATCGGAAGGAATGAGCAGTTCTTC.

V and J are TRBV27 and TRBJ2-5; 14 bases map to TRBD2. V was pared by 2 bases and J by 5 bases, with 13 bases of the junction left unmatched. The V gene's germline CDR1 is MNHEY and CDR2 SMNVEV (reference sequence). This CDR3 contains 19 residues. The CDR3 nucleotides are TGTGCCAGCAGTTTACGGACTAGCGGGGGGACCAGATTTTGGGAGACCCAGTACTTC. It is translated as CASSLRTSGGTRFWETQYF.

The chain recombines TRBV7-9 with TRBJ2-1; 9 bases match TRBD2. From germline, CDR1 is SEHNR and CDR2 FQNEAQ (reference sequence). The CDR3 is 14 amino acids. In DNA form, the CDR3 reads TGTTCCGTCGCGGGGGGGAGCTCCTACAATGAGCAGTTCTTC. It codes for CSVAGGSSYNEQFF.

This clone showed up just a few times. The CDR3 DNA reads as TGTGCCAGCAGCTTTAGTGGGACATTCGCAATCACTGAAGCTTTCTTT. Its translation: CASSFSGTFAITEAFF. V usage is TRBV7-9 and J usage is TRBJ1-1; tentative D call: TRBD1 (6 bases). Deletions cut 3 bases from V and 4 bases from J, with 18 bases between. CDR3 length: 16 amino acids. The germline V gene encodes CDR1 SEHNR and CDR2 FQNEAQ (reference sequence).

The chain carries TRBV3-1 (or the pseudogene TRBV3-2) and TRBJ2-7; no clear D. Trimming left V 6 bases short and J 5 bases short, with 14 bases between. Per germline, CDR1 LGHDT and CDR2 YNNKEL (reference sequence). This CDR3 region has 13 residues. CDR3 bases: TGTGCCAGCAGTCCAAGTCAGGTCCACGAGCAGTACTTC. Residues: CASSPSQVHEQYF.

The gene calls are TRBV24-1 and TRBJ1-4; D is ambiguous. There are 12 residues in the CDR3. Deletions cut 5 bases from V and 4 bases from J, with 4 bases between. CDR1 and CDR2 from the germline V gene are KGHDR and SFDVKD. The CDR3 region has the DNA TGTGCCACCAGTGGCGGTAATGAAAAACTGTTTTTT. Protein product: CATSGGNEKLFF.

The chain employs TRBV15 and TRBJ1-5; 8 nucleotides match TRBD1. Trimming at V came to 3 bases and at J to 7 bases, leaving 8 bases not matched to a gene. CDR1 is LNHNV and CDR2 is YYDKDF in the germline V gene (reference sequence). This CDR3 is 15 amino acids long. In nucleotides, the CDR3 is TGTGCCACCAGCAGCCCCTGGACAGGGAGGCAGCCCCAGCATTTT. Its protein is CATSSPWTGRQPQHF.

J is TRBJ1-2 and V is TRBV9; 9 bases agree with TRBD1. The germline CDR1 and CDR2 sequences are SGDLS and YYNGEE. This CDR3 contains 14 residues. Trimming removed 5 bases from V and 4 bases from J; junction bases left unmatched: 6. The CDR3 protein is CASRKTGGVYGYTF. In nucleotides, the CDR3 is TGTGCCAGCAGGAAGACAGGGGGGGTCTATGGCTACACCTTC.

V is TRBV6-4 and J is TRBJ2-5; D is possibly TRBD1 (6 bases). V lost 6 bases, J lost 4 bases, and 18 bases lay in between. Germline-derived CDR1 and CDR2 are MRHNA and SNTAGT. The CDR3 contains 15 residues. CDR3: CASRSLPGHPETQYF. For the CDR3, the DNA is TGTGCCAGCAGGAGCTTACCGGGACACCCAGAGACCCAGTACTTC.